These 28 T cell receptor beta chains share one sample of origin, sequenced in a study of CD8 T cells in ankylosing spondylitis. Findings and limits, study-wide: In ankylosing spondylitis blood, a motif of seven or eight highly homologous TCR beta variants appeared characteristic.

No antigen is known for these receptors. One entry per CDR3 protein results from TCRdb running MiXCR on the 5' RACE reads. This sample has more than 600,000 distinct CDR3 sequences; under 20% occur once, and the top ten carry around 19%. The sample taken for sequencing was blood, either unsorted or a sorted T cell fraction (not recorded which). These receptors were collected from a male donor with ankylosing spondylitis.

Worth noting for this clonotype: An end of the junction differs from the germline gene, which may be a read error. The chain employs TRBV20-1 and TRBJ2-7, with TRBD2 matching 7 bases. Germline V gene sequence: CDR1 DFQATT, CDR2 SNEGSKA (reference sequence). This CDR3 comprises 16 residues. The CDR3 DNA reads TGCTGTGCTAGAGACCTCGCTGGGACTACTCCCTACGAGCAGTACTTC. This sequence encodes CCARDLAGTTPYEQYF.

This clonotype was seen a few times. V and J are TRBV5-1 and TRBJ2-1; possibly TRBD1 for D (5 bases). The V gene lost 0 bases and the J gene lost 1 base, with 11 bases spanning the gap. Germline-derived CDR1 and CDR2 are SGHRS and YFSETQ. This CDR3 region has 16 residues. This CDR3 reads CASSLGGATSYNEQFF. Written as DNA, the CDR3 is TGCGCCAGCAGCTTGGGGGGCGCCACTTCCTACAATGAGCAGTTCTTC.

The chain uses TRBV11-1 and TRBJ2-7, with 9 bases matching TRBD2. Germline V gives CDR1 SGHAT, CDR2 FQDESV (reference sequence). Trimming removed 5 bases from V and 0 bases from J; junction bases left unmatched: 5. This CDR3 spans 15 amino acids. CDR3 DNA: TGTGCCAGCAGCACTGCTAGCGGGACCTCCTACGAGCAGTACTTC. It translates to CASSTASGTSYEQYF.

The chain joins TRBV27 to TRBJ2-5; 8 bases are shared with TRBD1. CDR1 and CDR2 from the germline V gene are MNHEY and SMNVEV (reference sequence). The ends lost 4 bases at V and 5 bases at J; junction bases unmatched: 9. The CDR3 has 15 amino acids. CDR3 nucleotide sequence: TGTGCCAGCAGTTCAGTGACAGGGGCTTTTGAGACCCAGTACTTC. Encoded protein: CASSSVTGAFETQYF.

This clonotype was detected only a few times. V usage is TRBV5-1 and J usage is TRBJ1-2; perhaps TRBD1 as D (6 bases). V was shortened by 1 base and J by 3 bases, with 16 bases between the two germline ends. Germline CDR1 reads SGHRS; CDR2 reads YFSETQ. This CDR3 is 16 amino acids long. As DNA, the CDR3 is TGCGCCAGCAGCTTGAGGGCAGGGGATTATGACTATGGCTACACCTTC. Residues: CASSLRAGDYDYGYTF.

A few counts support this clonotype. The chain couples TRBV20-1 to TRBJ1-4; no clear D gene. From germline, CDR1 is DFQATT and CDR2 SNEGSKA (reference sequence). The CDR3 is 13 residues long. V lost 0 bases and J 10 bases, leaving 12 bases between the germline ends. The CDR3 DNA follows: TGCAGTGCTAGAGATTTAAGTGGAGTAAAACTGTTTTTT. This translates into CSARDLSGVKLFF.

V gene TRBV7-9 combines with J gene TRBJ2-3; D remains ambiguous. The germline V and J ends were trimmed by 2 bases and 1 base, with 10 bases remaining between them. The CDR3 covers 15 residues. Germline CDR1 is SEHNR and CDR2 is FQNEAQ (reference sequence). CDR3: CASSLMSSGTDTQYF. CDR3 DNA: TGTGCCAGCAGCTTAATGAGCTCTGGCACAGATACGCAGTATTTT.

In its sample, this clonotype was seen a few times. The chain is built from TRBV20-1 and TRBJ2-2; maybe TRBD2 (6 bases). CDR3 length: 15 residues. Germline V lookup: CDR1 DFQATT, CDR2 SNEGSKA (reference sequence). V was clipped by 0 bases and J by 6 bases, with 14 bases between them. CDR3 loop: CSARDRRGGAGELFF. CDR3 coding DNA: TGCAGTGCTAGAGATCGGAGGGGCGGAGCCGGGGAGCTGTTTTTT.

The chain couples TRBV12-3 or TRBV12-4 to TRBJ1-3; D unresolved. CDR3 size: 13 residues. V gave up 6 bases and J gave up 1 base, with 7 bases separating them. The CDR3 DNA follows: TGTGCCAGCAGGCTGATTTCTGGAAACACCATATATTTT. This translates into CASRLISGNTIYF.

The chain links TRBV5-1 to TRBJ1-3; D is uncertain. Per the germline V gene, CDR1 is SGHRS and CDR2 is YFSETQ. The CDR3 runs to 15 residues. The V end was cut by 2 bases, the J end by 0 bases, with 9 bases between. CDR3 protein: CASSFDGISGNTIYF. CDR3 bases: TGCGCCAGCAGCTTCGACGGGATCTCTGGAAACACCATATATTTT.

The genes are TRBV27 and TRBJ1-6, with a weak D call TRBD1 (5 bases). The V end was cut by 1 base, the J end by 5 bases, with 12 bases between. Germline values: CDR1 MNHEY, CDR2 SMNVEV (reference sequence). This CDR3 contains 16 residues. CDR3 amino acids: CASSLWAGWDNSPLHF. CDR3 nucleotide sequence: TGTGCCAGCAGTTTATGGGCAGGGTGGGATAATTCACCCCTCCACTTT.

This clonotype was observed a handful of times. This chain uses TRBV21-1 with TRBJ2-3. TRBV21-1 constitutes a pseudogene. The CDR3 loop spans 14 amino acids. The DNA of the CDR3 is TGTGCCAGCAGCAGTCGACGGTGGACAGATACGCAGTATTTT. It encodes CASSSRRWTDTQYF.

This clonotype is a singleton in its sample. The gene calls are TRBV29-1 and TRBJ1-3, with TRBD1 as a possible D gene (5 bases). Germline CDR1 is SQVTM and CDR2 is ANQGSEA. V lost 4 bases and J 2 bases, leaving 12 bases between the germline ends. The CDR3 loop spans 14 amino acids. The CDR3 nucleotides read TGCAGCGTTGTGACAGAAATCCCTGGAAACACCATATATTTT. Translated: CSVVTEIPGNTIYF.

V and J are TRBV7-2 and TRBJ2-2, with 12 bases lining up with TRBD1. Germline CDR1 reads SGHTA; CDR2 reads FQGNSA. CDR3 length: 15 amino acids. The ends lost 5 bases at V and 8 bases at J; junction bases unmatched: 6. The chain's CDR3 is CASSPGQGARGELFF. Here the CDR3 DNA reads TGTGCCAGCAGCCCGGGACAGGGGGCGCGTGGGGAGCTGTTTTTT.

The chain links TRBV5-1 to TRBJ1-1; D gene uncertain. CDR1 and CDR2 from the germline V gene are SGHRS and YFSETQ. V was pared by 4 bases and J by 1 base, with 17 bases between. This CDR3 has 16 amino acids. The CDR3 is CASSPRKGWENTEAFF. For the CDR3, the DNA is TGCGCCAGCAGCCCACGAAAAGGATGGGAGAACACTGAAGCTTTCTTT.

This clonotype came up a few times. The CDR3 DNA sequence: TGTGCCAGCAGCCCGGGGTTTGTGGGCAATGAGCAGTTCTTC. It encodes CASSPGFVGNEQFF. This chain links TRBV7-2 with TRBJ2-1, with D possibly matching TRBD2 (5 bases). Trimming removed 5 bases at V and 6 bases at J, with 14 bases between. The CDR3 totals 14 residues. CDR1 SGHTA and CDR2 FQGNSA come from the germline V gene. The full variable domain, completed using reference TRBV7-2 and TRBJ2-1, is GAGVSQSPSNKVTEKGKDVELRCDPISGHTALYWYRQSLGQGLEFLIYFQGNSAPDKSGLPSDRFSAERTGGSVSTLTIQRTQQEDSAVYLCASSPGFVGNEQFFGPGTRLTVL.

This clonotype occurred a few times. The rearrangement links TRBV7-9 to TRBJ1-2; D call uncertain. There are 14 residues in the CDR3. Germline CDR1 SEHNR, CDR2 FQNEAQ (reference sequence). V lost 5 bases and J lost 4, with 14 bases in between. This chain's CDR3 is CASSPVERIYGYTF. The CDR3 DNA reads TGTGCCAGCAGCCCAGTGGAAAGGATCTATGGCTACACCTTC. Full variable domain (outside the CDR3, taken from reference TRBV7-9 and TRBJ1-2): DTGVSQNPRHKITKRGQNVTFRCDPISEHNRLYWYRQTLGQGPEFLTYFQNEAQLEKSRLLSDRFSAERPKGSFSTLEIQRTEQGDSAMYLCASSPVERIYGYTFGSGTRLTVV.

V and J are TRBV7-9 and TRBJ1-1; a possible D gene is TRBD1 (6 bases). CDR1 SEHNR and CDR2 FQNEAQ come from the germline V gene (reference sequence). There are 16 residues in the CDR3. Trimming left V 1 base short and J 4 bases short, with 16 bases between. In DNA form, the CDR3 reads TGTGCCAGCAGCTTAGGCTCCGGGGTCAGGGGCACTGAAGCTTTCTTT. Protein product: CASSLGSGVRGTEAFF. The variable domain in full, completed from reference TRBV7-9 and TRBJ1-1, reads DTGVSQNPRHKITKRGQNVTFRCDPISEHNRLYWYRQTLGQGPEFLTYFQNEAQLEKSRLLSDRFSAERPKGSFSTLEIQRTEQGDSAMYLCASSLGSGVRGTEAFFGQGTRLTVV.

This chain links TRBV7-9 with TRBJ2-7; TRBD2 might be the D (6 bases). This CDR3 is 14 amino acids long. Per the germline V gene, CDR1 is SEHNR and CDR2 is FQNEAQ (reference sequence). V was pared by 1 base and J by 8 bases, with 15 bases between. CDR3 sequence (DNA): TGTGCCAGCAGCTTAGGGACACCCGGGGGAAAGCAGTACTTC. Protein product: CASSLGTPGGKQYF.

Regarding this clonotype: This may be a read error, as it is one base from a much larger clone. The chain joins TRBV7-2 to TRBJ1-1; D remains ambiguous. Deletions cut 2 bases from V and 1 base from J, with 5 bases between. The germline V gene has CDR1 SGHTA and CDR2 FQGNSA. The CDR3 runs to 13 residues. The DNA of the CDR3 is TGTGCCAGCAGCTTAAAGTGGAACACTGAAGCTTTCTTT. Protein product: CASSLKWNTEAFF.

In its sample, this clonotype was seen a few times. The rearrangement uses TRBV9 and TRBJ2-2; D is possibly TRBD2 (5 bases). Germline V CDR1 and CDR2: SGDLS, YYNGEE. This CDR3 has 15 amino acids. The V end was cut by 4 bases, the J end by 2 bases, with 12 bases between. The CDR3 loop reads CASSPSRANTGELFF. DNA for the CDR3: TGTGCCAGCAGCCCTAGCCGGGCAAACACCGGGGAGCTGTTTTTT.

The chain employs TRBV4-1 and TRBJ1-1; possibly TRBD1 for D (6 bases). Germline loops: CDR1 MGHRA, CDR2 YSYEKL. Trimming took off 2 bases at V and 0 bases at J, with 7 bases between the two ends. The CDR3 runs 14 residues. The CDR3 region has the DNA TGCGCCAGCAGCCAATGGACAGTGAACACTGAAGCTTTCTTT. It encodes CASSQWTVNTEAFF.

The chain couples TRBV4-2 to TRBJ2-7; 11 bases fit TRBD2. Losses at the gene ends were 5 bases for V and 3 bases for J; bases not matched to a gene: 6. Germline loops: CDR1 LGHNA, CDR2 YNFKEQ. CDR3 length: 15 amino acids. The CDR3 DNA sequence: TGTGCCAGCAGCGGACGGGGACTAGCGGTCTACGAGCAGTACTTC. It translates to CASSGRGLAVYEQYF.

This clonotype was counted a few times. The J gene is TRBJ2-3, the V gene TRBV6-5; 9 positions match TRBD1. In germline, CDR1 is MNHEY, CDR2 SVGAGI. CDR3 size: 16 residues. Losses at the gene ends were 2 bases for V and 2 bases for J; bases not matched to a gene: 5. In nucleotides, the CDR3 is TGTGCCAGCAGTTACGCGACAGGGGGTAACACAGATACGCAGTATTTT. Amino acid sequence: CASSYATGGNTDTQYF.

The sample holds a few counts of this clonotype. This chain joins TRBV10-3 and TRBJ1-2; D is undetermined. The ends were cut back, 3 bases at V and 2 bases at J, with 10 bases in the middle. CDR1 is ENHRY, CDR2 SYGVKD, per germline. The CDR3 sequence is 14 residues long. Here the CDR3 reads CAISDSGSNYGYTF. The CDR3 DNA reads as TGTGCCATCAGTGATTCCGGGTCGAACTATGGCTACACCTTC.

This clonotype appeared many times. The V and J genes are TRBV25-1 and TRBJ2-7; weak D call: TRBD1 (5 bases). Germline V gene data show CDR1 as MGHDK and CDR2 as SYGVNS. V lost 8 bases, J lost 2 bases, and 10 bases lay in between. The CDR3 is 12 residues long. The CDR3 loop reads CASQQGAYEQYF. CDR3 in DNA: TGTGCCAGCCAGCAGGGTGCCTACGAGCAGTACTTC.

This sequence joins TRBV5-6 and TRBJ1-1; 10 nucleotides line up with TRBD1. Germline-derived CDR1 and CDR2 are SGHDT and YYEEEE. The CDR3 covers 16 residues. V dropped 0 bases and J dropped 1; count of bases not matched to a gene: 3. For the CDR3, the DNA is TGTGCCAGCAGCTTGGGGGACAGGGGTGGGAACACTGAAGCTTTCTTT. It codes for CASSLGDRGGNTEAFF. The full variable domain, rest sourced from reference TRBV5-6 and TRBJ1-1, is DAGVTQSPTHLIKTRGQQVTLRCSPKSGHDTVSWYQQALGQGPQFIFQYYEEEERQRGNFPDRFSGHQFPNYSSELNVNALLLGDSALYLCASSLGDRGGNTEAFFGQGTRLTVV.

The chain links TRBV2 to TRBJ1-1; D is possibly TRBD1 (6 bases). CDR3 length: 14 residues. CDR1 SNHLY and CDR2 FYNNEI come from the germline V gene. Trimming cost V 8 bases and J 2 bases, with 15 bases left between them. The CDR3 sequence: CASRFVQGNTEAFF. CDR3 nucleotide sequence: TGTGCCAGCCGGTTCGTACAGGGAAACACTGAAGCTTTCTTT.